These 10 T cell receptor beta chains were sequenced from one sample in a study of tumor-infiltrating lymphocytes in primary liver carcinoma. RNA and DNA were co-extracted from about 20-30 mg of unsorted bulk tissue. Starting material of 500 to 600 ng total RNA yielded TCR beta cDNA via a constant-region primer. Amplification in three nested multiplex PCR rounds with slightly modified ARM-PCR gave rise to TCR beta libraries. The two initial PCR rounds, ten to eleven cycles each, used TRBV1-TRBV30 forward and C-beta reverse primers. TCRdb re-called the multiplex PCR reads with MiXCR, one entry per CDR3 protein. Of approximately 110,000 distinct CDR3 sequences listed, 64% are singletons. Source material: liver tumor tissue from sampling region 3. The subset here: tumor region T3, left-lateral pole. These receptor sequences come from a woman aged 55-69 years with primary liver carcinoma and hepatitis B virus infection.

Points on this clonotype: Just one base apart from a much larger clone, this may be a read error. The chain employs TRBV10-2 and TRBJ2-2; D is uncertain. The germline CDR1 and CDR2 sequences are WSHSY and SAAADI. The length of the CDR3 is 11 residues. Trimming stripped 10 bases from V and 8 bases from J, with 11 bases between. The CDR3 region is CAIKLGGELFF. DNA of the CDR3: TGCGCCATCAAACTGGGGGGGGAGCTGTTTTTT.

This clonotype appeared many times. The chain recombines TRBV6-5 with TRBJ1-2; 10 nucleotides match TRBD1. Germline assignment: CDR1 MNHEY and CDR2 SVGAGI. The trim removed 4 bases at V and 7 bases at J, leaving 6 bases unmatched. The CDR3 contains 14 residues. The DNA of the CDR3 is TGTGCCAGCAGTTCGACAGGGGGCGCAAGTGGCTACACCTTC. Translating it yields CASSSTGGASGYTF.

A note on this clonotype: An end of the junction differs from the germline gene, which may be a read error. The chain links TRBV28 to TRBJ2-2; tentatively, D is TRBD1 (6 bases). This CDR3 spans 14 amino acids. The germline V gene encodes CDR1 MDHEN and CDR2 SYDVKM. CDR3 region: CTSGFRRGTWEPSF. CDR3 DNA: TGTACCAGCGGTTTCCGCAGGGGCACCTGGGAGCCGTCTTTT.

Remarks on this clonotype: One end of the junction fails to match germline, which may point to a read error. V usage is TRBV14 and J usage is TRBJ2-2, with 7 positions matching TRBD1. Per the germline V gene, CDR1 is SGHDN and CDR2 is FVKESK. The CDR3 covers 15 residues. The CDR3 loop is CASSIQGFDTGKLFF. Written as DNA, the CDR3 is TGTGCCAGCAGCATACAGGGGTTTGACACCGGGAAGCTGTTTTTT.

The chain links TRBV5-8 to TRBJ2-1; no clear D gene. CDR1 is SGHTS and CDR2 is YDEGEE in the germline V gene. V lost 4 bases to trimming and J lost 3 bases, with 20 bases between them. This CDR3 is 17 amino acids long. The CDR3 loop is CASSMAADSRVYNEQFF. CDR3 DNA sequence: TGTGCCAGCAGCATGGCGGCAGATTCTCGAGTCTACAATGAGCAGTTCTTC.

To note about this clonotype: The junction shows a germline mismatch at one end, possibly a read error. The V and J genes are TRBV11-2 and TRBJ2-4; D not certain. The CDR3 is 13 amino acids. CDR1 and CDR2 from the germline V gene are SGHAT and FQNNGV. The CDR3 reads CASSIESLHIQHF. Written as DNA, the CDR3 is TGTGCCAGCAGCATTGAATCGTTACACATTCAGCACTTC. Variable domain in full (rest from reference TRBV11-2 and TRBJ2-4): EAGVAQSPRYKIIEKRQSVAFWCNPISGHATLYWYQQILGQGPKLLIQFQNNGVVDDSQLPKDRFSAERLKGVDSTLKIQPAKLEDSAVYLCASSIESLHIQHFGAGTRLSVL.

Points on this clonotype: The missing conserved phenylalanine or tryptophan at the end of this CDR3 makes a read error likely. The chain carries TRBV11-2 and TRBJ2-3, with 8 bases lining up with TRBD2. The CDR3 is made up of 16 amino acids. J gave up 2 bases and V 2 bases, and 6 bases lay outside the gene matches. In germline, CDR1 is SGHAT, CDR2 FQNNGV. In nucleotides, the CDR3 is TGTGCCAGCAGCTTACAAGCGGGAGTCAACACAGATACGCAGTATTAT. Translating it yields CASSLQAGVNTDTQYY.

The V and J genes are TRBV5-1 and TRBJ1-2; D is possibly TRBD1 (6 bases). Germline V lookup: CDR1 SGHRS, CDR2 YFSETQ. The V gene lost 0 bases and the J gene lost 3 bases, with 9 bases spanning the gap. This CDR3 region has 14 residues. The CDR3 bases are TGCGCCAGCAGCTTGGAGTCAGGGGACTATGGCTACACCTTC. Its translation: CASSLESGDYGYTF.

J is TRBJ2-1 and V is TRBV28, with TRBD1 as a possible D gene (5 bases). This CDR3 region has 18 residues. Germline-derived CDR1 and CDR2 are MDHEN and SYDVKM. V gave up 2 bases and J gave up 5 bases, with 22 bases separating them. CDR3 DNA: TGTGCCAGCAGTTTACCATGGGGCCAGCCCGGGTCCCACAATGAGCAGTTCTTC. Its protein product is CASSLPWGQPGSHNEQFF.

In this sample, this clonotype turned up a few times. The chain links TRBV18 to TRBJ2-5, with 9 positions matching TRBD2. With 0 bases clipped from V and 4 bases from J, the junction kept 6 bases outside the gene matches. CDR3 length: 16 amino acids. Per the germline V gene, CDR1 is KGHSH and CDR2 is LQKENI. The CDR3 region has the DNA TGTGCCAGCTCACCACCCCGGCGGGAGGGCCGAGAGACCCAGTACTTC. This codes for CASSPPRREGRETQYF.